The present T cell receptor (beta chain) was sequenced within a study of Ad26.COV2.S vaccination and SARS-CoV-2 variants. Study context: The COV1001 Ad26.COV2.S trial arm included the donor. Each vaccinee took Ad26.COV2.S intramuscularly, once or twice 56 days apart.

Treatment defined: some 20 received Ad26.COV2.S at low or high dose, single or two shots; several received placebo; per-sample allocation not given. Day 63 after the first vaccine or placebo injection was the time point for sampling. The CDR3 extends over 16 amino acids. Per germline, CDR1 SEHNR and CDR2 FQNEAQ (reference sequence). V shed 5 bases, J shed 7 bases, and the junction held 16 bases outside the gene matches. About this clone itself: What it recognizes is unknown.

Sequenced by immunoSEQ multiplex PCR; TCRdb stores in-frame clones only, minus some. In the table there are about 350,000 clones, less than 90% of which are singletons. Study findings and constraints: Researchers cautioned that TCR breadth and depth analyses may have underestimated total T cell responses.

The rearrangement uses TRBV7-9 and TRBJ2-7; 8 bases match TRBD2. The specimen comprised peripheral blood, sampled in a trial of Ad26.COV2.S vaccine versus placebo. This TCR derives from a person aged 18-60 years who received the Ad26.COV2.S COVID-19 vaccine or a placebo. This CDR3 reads CASSLFGTSNPGEQYF. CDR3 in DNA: TGTGCCAGCAGCCTTTTCGGGACTAGTAACCCGGGGGAGCAGTACTTC.